This T cell receptor beta chain was sequenced for a study of beta chain features in type 1 diabetes. Points on this clone: The antigen remains unidentified.

There are 16 residues in the CDR3. Germline lookup yields CDR1 MDHEN and CDR2 SYDVKM. V was pared by 3 bases and J by 3 bases, with 10 bases of the junction left unmatched. Reverse transcription of all isolated RNA meant that expressed TCRB transcripts were sequenced. Produced via immunoSEQ multiplex PCR; TCRdb's table is partial and in-frame only. The profile shows 55,000 to 80,000 clones, 49% of them singletons. Study-level findings and limits: Type 1 diabetes patients had TCRB CDR3s that were shorter (moderately but significantly so) in all four CD4+ subsets.

The chain recombines TRBV28 with TRBJ1-2; 7 bases are a match to TRBD1. Sequences were obtained from central memory CD4+ T cells from blood. This receptor was obtained from a man aged 30 to 45 with type 1 diabetes. CDR3 protein: CASSFTLQGLDYGYTF. Written as DNA, the CDR3 is TGTGCCAGCAGTTTTACCCTACAGGGGTTGGACTATGGCTACACCTTC.